One and the same sample provided the 3 T cell receptor beta chains below, sequenced in a study of cytomegalovirus exposure and HLA in healthy donors. Vbeta (60) and Jbeta (13) primers were used in the PCR. Profiling relied on immunoSEQ multiplex PCR, and the TCRdb table lists in-frame clones only, not all of them. Of around 130,000 clones listed, around 70% are singletons. The sample was PBMCs. The origin of the receptors is a man in his thirties or forties in good health and CMV-seronegative.

The gene calls are TRBV18 and TRBJ2-1, with D maybe TRBD1 (6 bases). V shed 6 bases and J shed 2 bases, with 17 bases lying between them. CDR1 is KGHSH and CDR2 is LQKENI in the germline V gene. The CDR3 has 16 residues. The CDR3 bases are TGTGCCAGCTCCCTACGACAGGACTCCACCTACAATGAGCAGTTCTTC. This sequence encodes CASSLRQDSTYNEQFF.

The chain combines TRBV4-1 with TRBJ1-5, with D uncertain. The CDR3 is made up of 14 amino acids. CDR1 and CDR2 from the germline V gene are MGHRA and YSYEKL. V was pared by 1 base and J by 5 bases, with 9 bases between. For the CDR3, the DNA is TGCGCCAGCAGCCAAGTGGGCGGGGATCAGCCCCAGCATTTT. Encoded protein: CASSQVGGDQPQHF.

This chain connects TRBV29-1 to TRBJ2-3; TRBD2 aligns across 9 bases. Germline CDR1 SQVTM, CDR2 ANQGSEA. This CDR3 has 14 amino acids. Trimming removed 6 bases from V and 0 bases from J; junction bases left unmatched: 4. As DNA, the CDR3 is TGCAGCGTCGCCACTAGCGGGAGCACAGATACGCAGTATTTT. It codes for CSVATSGSTDTQYF.